This entry lists 15 T cell receptor beta chains sequenced from one sample in a study of blood T cells in healthy people across ages. Then a second PCR, running roughly 7 to 11 cycles, was carried out with a sample-barcoded 5' primer and a J-beta primer mix. TCRdb processed the 5' RACE reads anew with MiXCR; each CDR3 protein has one entry. In the table there are 1.5 million to 1.8 million distinct CDR3 sequences, about 45% of which are singletons. The sequenced sample was blood. These receptors all stem from a woman under 30 in good health.

For the CDR3, the DNA is TGTGCCAGCAGCTTATTTGTGGGGGCAACCTGCGAGCAGTACTTC. It codes for CASSLFVGATCEQYF. The chain links TRBV7-9 to TRBJ2-7; tentative D call: TRBD1 (6 bases). With 2 bases removed from V and 6 bases from J, the gap between germline ends came to 17 bases. The CDR3 totals 15 residues. CDR1 is SEHNR and CDR2 is FQNEAQ in the germline V gene (reference sequence).

This clonotype was seen many times. The CDR3 bases are TGCAGCGTTGGACTCTACTCCTACAATGAGCAGTTCTTC. Translation gives CSVGLYSYNEQFF. V is TRBV29-1 and J is TRBJ2-1, with D hard to call. Germline V lookup: CDR1 SQVTM, CDR2 ANQGSEA. The CDR3 totals 13 residues. Trimming stripped 4 bases from V and 0 bases from J, with 7 bases between.

The chain is built from TRBV20-1 and TRBJ1-2, with D tentatively TRBD1 (5 bases). Germline CDR1 DFQATT, CDR2 SNEGSKA (reference sequence). V was cut by 4 bases and J by 8 bases, with 23 bases left in between. The CDR3 runs 15 residues. The CDR3 loop reads CSATKPGGARSGYTF. In DNA form, the CDR3 reads TGCAGTGCTACCAAGCCCGGGGGAGCGCGTTCGGGCTACACCTTC.

CDR3 loop: CSARGQGGQANYGYTF. CDR3 DNA: TGCAGTGCTCGAGGACAGGGGGGTCAAGCTAACTATGGCTACACCTTC. The rearrangement uses TRBV20-1 and TRBJ1-2, with 10 bases identical to TRBD1. This CDR3 comprises 16 residues. Trimming took 5 bases from V and 0 from J; bases not matched to a gene: 9. The germline V gene has CDR1 DFQATT and CDR2 SNEGSKA (reference sequence).

This clonotype was detected a few times. The genes are TRBV9 and TRBJ2-5; 8 positions match TRBD2. J lost 3 bases, V lost 4 bases, and 11 bases had no gene match. CDR3 length equals 16 residues. From germline, CDR1 is SGDLS and CDR2 YYNGEE. This CDR3 reads CASSFSQRENEETQYF. The CDR3, as DNA: TGTGCCAGCAGCTTTTCCCAGCGGGAGAACGAAGAGACCCAGTACTTC.

V is TRBV7-2 and J is TRBJ1-5, with D unresolved. V gave up 1 base and J gave up 0 bases, with 7 bases separating them. CDR1 is SGHTA, CDR2 FQGNSA, per germline. This CDR3 comprises 15 residues. This chain's CDR3 is CASSLVMDSNQPQHF. The CDR3 coding sequence is TGTGCCAGCAGCTTAGTTATGGATAGCAATCAGCCCCAGCATTTT. The full variable domain, with the rest looked up from reference TRBV7-2 and TRBJ1-5, is GAGVSQSPSNKVTEKGKDVELRCDPISGHTALYWYRQSLGQGLEFLIYFQGNSAPDKSGLPSDRFSAERTGGSVSTLTIQRTQQEDSAVYLCASSLVMDSNQPQHFGDGTRLSIL.

V usage is TRBV14 and J usage is TRBJ2-1; tentative D call: TRBD2 (6 bases). Per the germline V gene, CDR1 is SGHDN and CDR2 is FVKESK. Trimming took 4 bases from V and 11 from J, leaving 15 bases between them. The length of the CDR3 is 13 residues. CDR3 bases: TGTGCCAGCAGCCCAAGACTAGTCGGGCAGCAGTTCTTC. This translates into CASSPRLVGQQFF.

Points on this clonotype: A read error may produce the germline difference seen at one junction end. The rearrangement links TRBV20-1 to TRBJ1-2, with D possibly TRBD1 on 5 matching bases. The CDR3 has 16 amino acids. The germline V gene encodes CDR1 DFQATT and CDR2 SNEGSKA (reference sequence). The CDR3 protein is CGASGLRGPSRSGYTF. Here the CDR3 DNA reads TGCGGTGCTAGCGGGCTCCGGGGCCCTTCTAGGAGTGGCTACACCTTC.

This clonotype was counted ten times or more. This rearrangement joins TRBV4-3 to TRBJ1-2; no definite D call. Germline assignment: CDR1 LGHNA and CDR2 YSLEER. With 1 base removed from V and 2 bases from J, the gap between germline ends came to 11 bases. CDR3 length: 15 amino acids. CDR3 amino acids: CASSQALDTNYGYTF. The CDR3 region has the DNA TGCGCCAGCAGCCAAGCCCTTGACACCAACTATGGCTACACCTTC.

Remarks on this clonotype: The junction departs from the called germline gene at one end, perhaps through a read error. This chain connects TRBV27 to TRBJ1-2; 7 nucleotides match TRBD1. The CDR3 totals 14 residues. Germline V gene data show CDR1 as MNHEY and CDR2 as SMNVEV (reference sequence). In DNA form, the CDR3 reads TGTGCCAGCAGTCCCGACAGGGAGTACTATGACTACACCTTC. Translation gives CASSPDREYYDYTF.

This clonotype was seen ten or more times. The chain joins TRBV29-1 to TRBJ1-2; 9 bases fit TRBD1. Trimming at V came to 1 base and at J to 2 bases, leaving 8 bases not matched to a gene. This CDR3 region has 16 residues. Per germline, CDR1 SQVTM and CDR2 ANQGSEA. The CDR3 region has the DNA TGCAGCGTTGAAGGAGGTGGGACAGGGATAAACTATGGCTACACCTTC. Its translation is CSVEGGGTGINYGYTF.

The chain combines TRBV28 with TRBJ2-5; D not certain. CDR1 and CDR2 (germline): MDHEN, SYDVKM. The germline V and J ends were trimmed by 3 bases and 11 bases, with 22 bases remaining between them. The CDR3 is 15 amino acids. CDR3 sequence (DNA): TGTGCCAGCAGTTTCGCCTCCTTCGACGACAATGAGCAGTACTTC. Amino acids: CASSFASFDDNEQYF.

This clonotype was observed a few times. V gene TRBV4-1 combines with J gene TRBJ1-6, with 7 nucleotides matching TRBD1. Unmatched junction bases numbered 11, after V lost 2 bases and J lost 10 bases. This CDR3 contains 16 residues. The germline V gene encodes CDR1 MGHRA and CDR2 YSYEKL. The DNA of the CDR3 is TGCGCCAGCAGCCAAACTAACAGGGGATTTGGCTCACCCCTCCACTTT. It encodes CASSQTNRGFGSPLHF.

There are a few counts of this clonotype. The rearrangement links TRBV20-1 to TRBJ2-7, with 8 bases matching TRBD2. Per germline, CDR1 DFQATT and CDR2 SNEGSKA (reference sequence). V shed 1 base, J shed 3 bases, and the junction held 2 bases outside the gene matches. The CDR3 spans 13 residues. The CDR3: CSARAGGFYEQYF. The CDR3, as DNA: TGCAGTGCTAGAGCGGGGGGGTTCTACGAGCAGTACTTC.

The V call is TRBV7-2, the J call TRBJ2-5; D gene unclear. In germline, CDR1 is SGHTA, CDR2 FQGNSA. V was trimmed by 5 bases and J by 8 bases, leaving 9 bases between them. CDR3 size: 11 residues. In nucleotides, the CDR3 is TGTGCCAGCAGCCGAAAGGATACCCAGTACTTC. Protein product: CASSRKDTQYF.